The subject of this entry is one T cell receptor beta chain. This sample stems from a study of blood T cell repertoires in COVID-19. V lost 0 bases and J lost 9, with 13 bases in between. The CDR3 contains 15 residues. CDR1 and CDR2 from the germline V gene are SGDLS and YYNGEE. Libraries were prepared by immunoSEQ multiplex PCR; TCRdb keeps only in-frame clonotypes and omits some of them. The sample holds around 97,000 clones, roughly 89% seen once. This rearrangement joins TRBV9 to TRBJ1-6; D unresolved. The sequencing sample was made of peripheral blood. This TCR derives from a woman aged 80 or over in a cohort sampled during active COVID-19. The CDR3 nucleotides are TGTGCCAGCAGCGTAGTAGGAGGCGGTAGTTCACCCCTCCACTTT. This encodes CASSVVGGGSSPLHF.